This T cell receptor (beta chain) was sequenced in a study of regulatory T cells in long-lasting Graves disease. Study-level information: Newly diagnosed Graves' patients took antithyroid drugs under 3 months. Findings of the study overall: Newly diagnosed disease favored TRBV20-1 and TRBJ2-1 over persistent disease.

There are many counts of this clonotype. Its antigen is undetermined. With iRepertoire HTBI primers and Arm-PCR of CDR3 regions, TCR beta libraries were built. Each CDR3 protein gets one entry after TCRdb re-called the multiplex PCR reads with MiXCR. The repertoire holds around 480,000 distinct CDR3 sequences, with around 15% as singletons. The J segment lost 7 bases and the V segment lost 2 bases, leaving 3 bases of the junction unmatched. This CDR3 region has 14 residues. Time point denoted: newly diagnosed GD, antithyroid drugs for less than 3 months. RNA extracted from PBMCs served as the sequencing template. These data also formed part of another study, on T cells in Graves' hyperthyroidism and ophthalmopathy. That work contributes: Blood also held most thyroid clonotypes expanded beyond 0.001. The model foresaw ophthalmopathy a median around 6.4 months prior to onset.

The J gene is TRBJ2-5, the V gene TRBV12-3 or TRBV12-4; 11 bases are a match to TRBD1. The sequencing here drew on peripheral blood mononuclear cells (PBMCs), taken at new diagnosis, from a patient treated with antithyroid drugs. The receptor's source is a man aged 35-49 years with Graves disease. For the CDR3, the DNA is TGTGCCAGCAGTTTAATAGGACAGGGGGCGACCCAGTACTTC. Its translation is CASSLIGQGATQYF.